Sequencing of this T cell receptor beta chain was carried out in a study of CD8 T cells in ankylosing spondylitis. Study results and caveats: One TCR beta motif, made up of fewer than 10 highly homologous variants, appeared characteristic of ankylosing spondylitis blood.

One entry per CDR3 protein results from TCRdb running MiXCR on the 5' RACE reads. The sample shows fewer than 550,000 distinct CDR3 sequences, 5.3% of them seen only once. This clonotype was seen at least ten times. Its target is not known. Germline values: CDR1 SGDLS, CDR2 YYNGEE. J lost 0 bases, V lost 2 bases, and 2 bases had no gene match. The CDR3 consists of 16 residues. The sequence was collected from a male donor with ankylosing spondylitis. The chain is built from TRBV9 and TRBJ2-1; 10 bases fit TRBD2. The specimen sequenced was blood, either unsorted or a sorted T cell fraction (not recorded which). The CDR3 DNA sequence: TGTGCCAGCAGCGTTAGCGGGAGGAGCTCCTACAATGAGCAGTTCTTC. This codes for CASSVSGRSSYNEQFF.